Below, 21 T cell receptor beta chains from the same sample are listed, as sequenced in a study of T cell clonotyping in hematopoietic cell transplantation. Profiling relied on immunoSEQ multiplex PCR, and the TCRdb table lists in-frame clones only, not all of them. The repertoire holds tens of thousands of clones, around 95% seen once, with approximately 0.9% in the top ten. The specimen sequenced was peripheral blood mononuclear cells. The source is a man aged 25-45 years in good health. Some clones in this sample may be carry-over from other donors' samples.

This chain connects TRBV19 to TRBJ1-3; the D gene is possibly TRBD1 (5 bases). Trimming took 4 bases from V and 0 from J, leaving 22 bases between them. Germline CDR1 reads LNHDA; CDR2 reads SQIVND (reference sequence). CDR3 length: 19 amino acids. The CDR3 region has the DNA TGTGCCAGTAGTAAACCCTCCGCAGGGCCCGTCGTCTCTGGAAACACCATATATTTT. Amino acids: CASSKPSAGPVVSGNTIYF.

This clone appeared once. The chain carries TRBV7-9 and TRBJ1-5, with a weak D call TRBD1 (5 bases). With 3 bases removed from V and 7 bases from J, the gap between germline ends came to 19 bases. Germline CDR1 and CDR2: SEHNR and FQNEAQ (reference sequence). CDR3 size: 16 residues. Here the CDR3 reads CASSLGLGGPGQPQHF. The CDR3 DNA reads as TGTGCCAGCAGCTTGGGTTTGGGGGGTCCGGGCCAGCCCCAGCATTTT.

The rearrangement uses TRBV6-6 and TRBJ2-2; 9 nucleotides line up with TRBD1. The CDR3 covers 15 residues. Trimming cost V 2 bases and J 5 bases; bases outside gene matches: 3. The germline gives CDR1 MNHNY, CDR2 SVGAGI (reference sequence). The CDR3 loop reads CASSYGTGSTGELFF. The CDR3 region has the DNA TGTGCCAGCAGTTACGGGACAGGGTCGACCGGGGAGCTGTTTTTT.

V gene TRBV7-6 combines with J gene TRBJ1-6; D is unclear. V was clipped by 5 bases and J by 6 bases, with 23 bases between them. CDR1 is SGHVS and CDR2 is FNYEAQ in the germline V gene. The CDR3 is 18 residues long. DNA for the CDR3: TGTGCCAGCAGCCCCGACCGGGCGATAGTCCGCGCTAATTCACCCCTCCACTTT. Residues: CASSPDRAIVRANSPLHF.

This clone was counted between two and nine times. The V call is TRBV19, the J call TRBJ1-2, with 7 positions matching TRBD1. V shed 7 bases, J shed 4 bases, and the junction held 3 bases outside the gene matches. Germline V CDR1 and CDR2: LNHDA, SQIVND (reference sequence). The CDR3 extends over 12 amino acids. This CDR3 reads CASTTGVYGYTF. The DNA for the CDR3 is TGTGCCAGTACAACAGGGGTCTATGGCTACACCTTC.

The chain is built from TRBV5-4 and TRBJ2-5; D is unclear. From germline, CDR1 is SGHNT and CDR2 YYREEE (reference sequence). Trimming took off 4 bases at V and 0 bases at J, with 10 bases between the two ends. CDR3 length: 14 residues. CDR3 sequence reads: CASSPDGDQETQYF. CDR3 sequence (DNA): TGTGCCAGCAGCCCTGACGGAGACCAAGAGACCCAGTACTTC.

In this sample, this clone turned up once. The V call is TRBV11-2, the J call TRBJ2-7, with D perhaps matching TRBD1 (6 bases). Trimming pared 10 bases from V and 0 bases from J, leaving 16 bases between. This CDR3 has 14 amino acids. From germline, CDR1 is SGHAT and CDR2 FQNNGV. Written as DNA, the CDR3 is TGTGCCACCTCGGGCACAGGGAGCTCCTACGAGCAGTACTTC. Translating gives CATSGTGSSYEQYF. Supplemented by reference TRBV11-2 and TRBJ2-7, the full variable domain reads EAGVAQSPRYKIIEKRQSVAFWCNPISGHATLYWYQQILGQGPKLLIQFQNNGVVDDSQLPKDRFSAERLKGVDSTLKIQPAKLEDSAVYLCATSGTGSSYEQYFGPGTRLTVT.

This chain uses TRBV11-1 with TRBJ2-3, with 7 nucleotides matching TRBD1. Germline CDR1 is SGHAT and CDR2 is FQDESV (reference sequence). The CDR3 sequence is 15 residues long. V shed 2 bases and J 4 bases; nucleotides not matched to a gene: 6. The CDR3 protein is CASSLRGPLPDTQYF. As DNA, the CDR3 is TGTGCCAGCAGCTTAAGGGGGCCCCTCCCAGATACGCAGTATTTT.

This clone showed up just once. The chain combines TRBV7-9 with TRBJ2-6; D gene unclear. Germline lookup yields CDR1 SEHNR and CDR2 FQNEAQ (reference sequence). The CDR3 has 15 residues. Trimming took off 5 bases at V and 0 bases at J, with 8 bases between the two ends. The CDR3 reads CASSLGFSGANVLTF. CDR3 coding DNA: TGTGCCAGCAGCCTCGGGTTCTCTGGGGCCAACGTCCTGACTTTC.

This rearrangement joins TRBV10-3 to TRBJ1-2; TRBD1 might be the D (6 bases). The V and J ends lost 2 bases and 3 bases respectively, with 16 bases between them. Looked up from germline, CDR1 is ENHRY and CDR2 is SYGVKD. CDR3 length equals 16 residues. CDR3: CAISEPEVGAHYGYTF. CDR3 bases: TGTGCCATCAGTGAGCCAGAGGTGGGGGCTCACTATGGCTACACCTTC.

The rearrangement joins TRBV7-3 to TRBJ1-1; weak D call: TRBD1 (5 bases). Germline V CDR1 and CDR2: SGHTA, FQGTGA. With 1 base removed from V and 2 bases from J, the gap between germline ends came to 8 bases. The CDR3 length is 14 residues. CDR3: CASSLRQINTEAFF. CDR3 nucleotides: TGTGCCAGCAGCTTAAGACAGATAAACACTGAAGCTTTCTTT.

CDR3 protein: CASSLGNSLYEQYF. CDR3 DNA sequence: TGTGCCAGCAGCTTGGGGAACAGCCTCTACGAGCAGTACTTC. This chain connects TRBV5-6 to TRBJ2-7, with unresolved D. V lost 0 bases to trimming and J lost 3 bases, with 10 bases between them. CDR3 length: 14 amino acids. Germline values: CDR1 SGHDT, CDR2 YYEEEE.

The chain couples TRBV11-3 to TRBJ2-5; TRBD2 agrees at 7 bases. Trimming cost V 5 bases and J 4 bases; bases outside gene matches: 7. Germline CDR1 is SGHNT and CDR2 is YENEEA. This CDR3 contains 14 residues. CDR3 residues: CASSETTSAETQYF. Here the CDR3 DNA reads TGTGCCAGCAGCGAAACCACTAGCGCAGAGACCCAGTACTTC.

CDR3 nucleotide sequence: TGTGCCAGCAGTACCCTGGGACAGGGGGCTGTAGATACGCAGTATTTT. As protein: CASSTLGQGAVDTQYF. The chain couples TRBV27 to TRBJ2-3; 12 bases agree with TRBD1. Germline assignment: CDR1 MNHEY and CDR2 SMNVEV (reference sequence). The CDR3 loop spans 16 amino acids. The trim removed 5 bases at V and 5 bases at J, leaving 8 bases unmatched.

V is TRBV5-1 and J is TRBJ2-3, with 9 nucleotides matching TRBD2. CDR1 is SGHRS and CDR2 is YFSETQ in the germline V gene. V was clipped by 3 bases and J by 4 bases; unmatched bases: 9. The CDR3 runs to 16 residues. DNA of the CDR3: TGCGCCAGCAGCTGGGGAGAGGTAGCGGGAGCAGATACGCAGTATTTT. As protein: CASSWGEVAGADTQYF.

The chain recombines TRBV11-3 with TRBJ2-1, with 8 bases fitting TRBD2. The CDR3 covers 13 residues. The germline CDR1 and CDR2 sequences are SGHNT and YENEEA. V shed 5 bases and J 5 bases; nucleotides not matched to a gene: 2. The DNA of the CDR3 is TGTGCCAGCAGCCCGGGACTAGACAATGAGCAGTTCTTC. Its protein is CASSPGLDNEQFF.

V usage is TRBV4-1 and J usage is TRBJ1-2, with TRBD1 identical over 9 bases. V dropped 4 bases and J dropped 3; count of bases not matched to a gene: 6. CDR1 and CDR2 from the germline V gene are MGHRA and YSYEKL. CDR3 length equals 15 residues. CDR3 sequence reads: CASSPGDREDYGYTF. In DNA, the CDR3 is TGCGCCAGCAGCCCGGGGGACAGGGAGGACTATGGCTACACCTTC.

The rearrangement uses TRBV7-9 and TRBJ1-1, with D unclear. This CDR3 has 17 amino acids. Trimming pared 5 bases from V and 3 bases from J, leaving 22 bases between. In germline, CDR1 is SEHNR, CDR2 FQNEAQ (reference sequence). Here the CDR3 DNA reads TGTGCCAGCAGCGGGCAGAGAACACTGGCATCGGACACTGAAGCTTTCTTT. This encodes CASSGQRTLASDTEAFF. The complete variable domain, with remaining parts taken from reference TRBV7-9 and TRBJ1-1, reads DTGVSQNPRHKITKRGQNVTFRCDPISEHNRLYWYRQTLGQGPEFLTYFQNEAQLEKSRLLSDRFSAERPKGSFSTLEIQRTEQGDSAMYLCASSGQRTLASDTEAFFGQGTRLTVV.

The J gene is TRBJ1-5, the V gene TRBV19; D is undetermined. V gave up 6 bases and J gave up 5 bases, with 8 bases separating them. Germline V gives CDR1 LNHDA, CDR2 SQIVND (reference sequence). The CDR3 length is 12 residues. CDR3 sequence (DNA): TGTGCCAGTAGCGCGGGTTATCAGCCCCAGCATTTT. Protein: CASSAGYQPQHF.

The rearrangement uses TRBV6-4 and TRBJ2-1, with TRBD2 identical over 16 bases. Trimming removed 0 bases from V and 4 bases from J; junction bases left unmatched: 3. The CDR3 is 18 residues long. Looked up from germline, CDR1 is MRHNA and CDR2 is SNTAGT. The CDR3 sequence: CASSDSGTSGGEYNEQFF. The CDR3, as DNA: TGTGCCAGCAGTGACTCAGGGACTAGCGGGGGGGAATACAATGAGCAGTTCTTC.

V usage is TRBV11-3 and J usage is TRBJ1-2; no clear D. Germline V gene lookup returns CDR1 SGHNT and CDR2 YENEEA. The CDR3 covers 15 residues. V lost 5 bases and J 4 bases, leaving 17 bases between the germline ends. CDR3 sequence reads: CASSRRRADSYGYTF. The CDR3 nucleotides are TGTGCCAGCAGCCGGCGTAGGGCAGATAGCTATGGCTACACCTTC.